This TCR beta chain was recorded in a study of B cell selection in AIRE deficiency. Study findings and constraints: Healthy donors alone shared more than 30% of 3,500 to 4,500 Treg sequences; patients alone approximately 9.3%. Only TCRbeta was sequenced; around 35% of shared healthy Treg sequences appeared in Tconv.

Per the original methods: Treg pools: about 5.65x10^4 distinct patient, about 1x10^5 donor TCRbeta sequences. Produced via immunoSEQ multiplex PCR; TCRdb's table is partial and in-frame only. D and trimming come from the DNA, and the V and J calls and clone size come from that table. The data show approximately 24,000 clones, approximately 92% seen once. Sorted regulatory T cells were CD4-positive, CD25-high and CD127-low or negative. As to this clone: Antigen: not known.

Trimming stripped 3 bases from V and 5 bases from J, with 11 bases between. The CDR3 is 14 residues long. Germline V gene data show CDR1 as LNHDA and CDR2 as SQIVND (reference sequence). This TCR was sampled from a human donor in good health. The rearrangement joins TRBV19 to TRBJ1-5, with D unresolved. Sequencing was performed on CD4+CD25+ Tregs sorted from PBMCs. This CDR3 reads CASSMTRLYQPQHF. As DNA, the CDR3 is TGTGCCAGTAGTATGACTCGCCTTTATCAGCCCCAGCATTTT.